The count of the clone carrying this TCR beta chain is one. The sample belongs to a study of T cells in localized non-small cell lung cancer. The table came from immunoSEQ multiplex PCR; TCRdb's copy has only in-frame clones and leaves some out. Of roughly 90,000 clones in the sample, roughly 93% were seen once. Trimming cost V 0 bases and J 5 bases, with 16 bases left between them. Germline lookup yields CDR1 MNHEY and CDR2 SVGAGI. The CDR3 has 16 amino acids. The receptor comes from a woman aged 35-70 years with stage II squamous cell lung carcinoma. The sequenced sample was PBMCs, obtained before any cancer treatment. The rearrangement uses TRBV6-5 and TRBJ1-2, with D uncertain. The CDR3 DNA is TGTGCCAGCAGTTACTCGGGAGGCGCATGGCCTTATGGCTACACCTTC. Protein sequence: CASSYSGGAWPYGYTF.